The T cell receptor (beta chain) described here comes from a study of persistence of HIV-infected CD4 T cells. Study at large: Suppressive ART had lasted a median of approximately 8 years. Study outcomes and limitations: Bulk TCR data could not be restricted to HIV-1-infected CMV-responding cells.

Cells were stimulated with overlapping HIV-1 Gag 15-mer peptides. Memory cells lacking CD40L and CD69 with high CD45RO were sorted. These HIV-1-infected adults initiated suppressive ART in chronic infection. The immunoSEQ assay was version 4, run in survey mode. TCRdb keeps only in-frame clones here, not all; method: immunoSEQ multiplex PCR. The top ten hold about 5% of the sample, which has about 36,000 clones, over 75% seen once. Germline-derived CDR1 and CDR2 are SGHRS and YFSETQ. The junction had 11 bases not matched to a gene; V was cut back by 4 bases and J by 5 bases. CDR3 length: 17 amino acids. To note about this clone: No antigen is known for it.

The starting material was cultured CD4+ T cells from PBMCs, obtained from a patient who received antiretroviral therapy. This sequence was found in an adult with HIV. The donor label of this sample is uncertain. The chain has TRBV5-1 and TRBJ2-2; 10 bases align to TRBD1. CDR3 in amino acids: CASSAGTGARSTGELFF. CDR3 nucleotides: TGCGCCAGCAGCGCGGGGACAGGGGCCCGCAGTACCGGGGAGCTGTTTTTT.